Sequencing of this TCR beta chain was carried out in a study of cytomegalovirus exposure and HLA in healthy donors (dated by TCRdb to the late 2010s). Turning to the overall study: An earlier analysis of roughly 500 of the donors reported approximately 300 Gb of sequence data and around 120 million unique TCR beta sequences obtained from around 180 million T cells. Approximately 330 gigabases of sequencing data and 91 million or so unique TCR sequences made up an early release that covered 640 HLA-typed donors. Of the 350 to 400 genotyped donors, over 70% fell in the genetic ancestry cluster associated with self-reported Caucasian donors. The study aimed to test whether signatures of past pathogen exposure could be identified by cataloging public T cell receptors. Using immunosequencing, the study profiled T cell repertoires from around 680 subjects and related those repertoires to cytomegalovirus serostatus. Besides the first cohort of about 730 subjects, a separate validation cohort made up of 90 to 150 different subjects was used. To predict cytomegalovirus infection status, the study combined high-throughput TCR immunosequencing, statistical association of individual TCRs with disease status, and machine learning. A later analysis re-analyzed previously published TCR beta repertoires from roughly 630 donors and added high-resolution HLA genotyping to study TCR occurrence patterns. Rather than using new phenotypic data, the later analysis identified candidate immune exposures from TCR beta sequences and from how often those sequences occurred across donors. An earlier analysis of 587 of the donors used high-throughput TCR beta sequencing to judge whether each TCR beta V gene segment behaved as functional or pseudogenic. Donor age, sex, ethnicity and CMV serostatus were compiled alongside the repertoire data. In a later genetic analysis, genome-wide SNP genotypes for about 60% of the 666 donors were used, and that subset was treated as a discovery cohort. Every repertoire in the discovery cohort had been generated on one and the same sequencing platform. HLA typing covered class I and class II loci at four-digit resolution. The number of typed donors differed by locus: 629-630 for A, B, C, DRB1 and DQB1; approximately 520 for DQA1; roughly 600 for DPA1; and some 450 for DPB1. Roughly 5 DR-DQ haplotypes were handled as single units for association and clustering, since linkage in the cohort was strong. Across 398 genotyped donors of the cohort, an average of about 240,000 unique TCR beta nucleotide sequences per donor were sequenced, and 15% to 20% of those sequences were non-productive. Overall study outcomes, separate from this receptor: According to a later analysis, parvovirus B19, influenza, CMV and Epstein-Barr virus appeared linked to several top co-occurrence clusters. Presence/absence analyses assumed roughly uniform sequencing depth across donors, an assumption that may not hold. While some public TCRs were present in many individuals, most TCR sequences turned up only very rarely across donors. In vitro tests confirmed that a few of the cytomegalovirus-associated TCR beta chains recognize cytomegalovirus antigens. Because the 87-base-pair reads could not distinguish some IMGT-functional V segments, including TRBV6-2 and TRBV6-3, those segments were excluded. Immune exposure information for the cohort was limited to CMV serostatus. In a later analysis, HLA-associated TCR beta chains were found to be more clonally expanded and to have lower generation probabilities than equally common non-associated chains. Compared with the roughly 670-donor mean, donors in an Asian-associated ancestry cluster had fewer N-insertions in productive TCRs, according to a later genetic analysis. The sequencing pipeline was judged likely to have produced a cluster of highly shared sequence variants as a technical artifact. A later analysis associated 15,000 or so TCR beta sequences with specific HLA alleles at a false discovery rate of 0.05. Assigning TCR associations to individual alleles was difficult when HLA alleles, especially DR and DQ, strongly co-occurred. This cohort had only TCR beta chains sequenced, and the lack of alpha or paired-chain data limited which features could be detected. Correlated functional status among segregating V segments might reflect linkage disequilibrium, but an unknown experimental factor could not be ruled out. A later genetic analysis associated a missense DCLRE1C variant with V-gene and J-gene trimming of TCR beta chains, and an independent cohort replicated the association. Because counts were too low, 15 to 20 rarely observed V segments, including chromosome 9 orphons, were left out of the earlier analysis of 500 to 750 of the donors. In a later analysis, TCR association rates were found to vary across HLA loci, with the most associated TCRs seen for DRB1 alleles and the fewest for HLA-C alleles. A total of roughly 160 TCR beta chains were listed by the study as associated with cytomegalovirus. A further reported finding was that TCR beta sequences accurately predicted the HLA-A and HLA-B alleles for most subjects in the first cohort. The authors suggested that the approach could potentially be generalized to other disease states and immunological phenotypes. A later analysis found that most CMV-associated TCR beta chains appeared HLA-restricted, with HLA associations seemingly driven largely by CMV exposure. In both the original and validation cohorts, the classifier was reported to diagnose cytomegalovirus status with high specificity and sensitivity. In an earlier analysis of 587 of the donors, most TCR beta V segments were observed in productive rearrangements about 87% or about 30% of the time, broadly matching IMGT annotations. Because some donors lacked HLA typing at each locus, the association tests relied only on the typed subset.

A remark on this clone: Its antigen is unknown. No much larger clone is present one base from it, and per-base qualities are unavailable.

The CDR3 spans 11 residues, from the cysteine through the phenylalanine. The DNA shown is the 33-base CDR3, in frame from base 1. The germline V gene yields MDHEN for CDR1 and SYDVKM for CDR2. V is clipped by 0 bases and J by 7 bases, and the sequence between their germline boundaries is 3 bases long. In total, 500 to 700 healthy bone marrow donors made up the cohort. All cohort members were sampled while nominally healthy, although unrecorded immune exposures were likely present. The donor tested CMV seropositive, placing the donor among the 290 or so seropositive members of the cohort. A peripheral blood sample was provided by each donor, and peripheral blood mononuclear cells were used for TCR beta sequencing. The Qiagen DNeasy Blood Extraction Kit was used to extract genomic DNA from the blood cell samples. Libraries were made using the immunoSEQ multiplex PCR assay. A mixture of 60 forward primers for TCR Vbeta segments and 13 reverse primers for TCR Jbeta segments was used in the multiplex PCR. Amplification of the CDR3 region of rearranged TCR beta genes was performed with a multiplex PCR assay on genomic DNA. Amplified TCR beta libraries were sequenced as 87-base-pair reads on the Illumina HiSeq System. The authors' analysis ran thus. In a later analysis, some 80 million unique TCR beta chains were counted across the 650 to 700 repertoires, and approximately 11 million of these chains were shared by at least two donors. To remove PCR and sequencing errors, raw reads were error-corrected and collapsed into unique sequences using a nearest-neighbor algorithm that merged closely related sequences. V, D and J gene segments were assigned by aligning CDR3 sequences to IMGT reference sequences. For a sequence to be retained, at least a six-nucleotide match to both a V gene segment and a J gene segment was required. Rearrangements were classified as productive when the CDR3 lacked stop codons and remained in frame with V and J, and all other rearrangements were classified as non-productive. Following IMGT convention, CDR3 was defined as the stretch from the second conserved V-encoded cysteine up to the conserved J-encoded phenylalanine. The earlier analysis of 587 of the donors excluded any sequence lacking an unambiguous match to a single V gene segment. In an earlier analysis of almost 600 of the donors, a V segment was called functional when productive rearrangements were above 56.7%, and segregating when the standard deviation between donors exceeded 5%. A statistical classification framework was built to diagnose cytomegalovirus status from the catalog of TCR beta chain sequences. A later analysis assigned V and J genes by comparing TCR nucleotide sequences with IMGT/GENE-DB human TR gene sequences. A later analysis assigned CDR3 sequences and most-parsimonious VDJ recombination scenarios with the TCRdist pipeline. In a later analysis, each TCR beta chain was defined by its CDR3 amino acid sequence together with its V-gene family, and reads lacking a unique V-gene family were excluded. A later analysis removed roughly 590 highly shared, low-generation-probability nucleotide sequences to deal with suspected cross-contamination and a sequencing artifact. For each public chain, a later analysis derived a clonal expansion index from normalized ranks of inferred template counts within each repertoire. In a later analysis, generation probabilities were computed with a VDJ recombination model fitted to out-of-frame rearrangements, and the resulting probabilities were checked against IGoR. In a later analysis, hypergeometric tests were used to score TCR-TCR, TCR-HLA and TCR-CMV co-occurrence, with a repertoire-size bias correction applied to TCR pairs. A later analysis estimated false discovery rates by permuting HLA or CMV assignments 20 times. In a later analysis, co-occurring TCRs were grouped with DBSCAN, and TCRdist sequence similarity was added when clustering was performed within HLA-allele-positive subsets. For co-occurrence clustering, repertoires with fewer than 30,000 or more than 120,000 public chains were excluded, along with five or six repertoires with anomalous nucleotide sharing. Imported from immuneACCESS, the table was reduced by TCRdb to in-frame sequences with V and J called. These copies leave out some clones; in studies compared against another copy, an unresolved V gene accounts for under half, and the cause of the remainder is not known. V and J calls and clone size are given by that table; D and trimming were obtained from the DNA. This sample gives around 100,000 clones in total; approximately 70% of them show up just once. The top ten clones comprise approximately 10% of the sample.

The origin of this receptor is a man aged 35-49 years in good health and CMV-seropositive. The material sequenced was PBMCs. The sequence joins TRBV28 to TRBJ1-1, with no D gene named confidently. The CDR3 in this case is CASSLWSEAFF. In nucleotide form, the sequence is TGTGCCAGCAGTTTATGGAGTGAAGCTTTCTTT.